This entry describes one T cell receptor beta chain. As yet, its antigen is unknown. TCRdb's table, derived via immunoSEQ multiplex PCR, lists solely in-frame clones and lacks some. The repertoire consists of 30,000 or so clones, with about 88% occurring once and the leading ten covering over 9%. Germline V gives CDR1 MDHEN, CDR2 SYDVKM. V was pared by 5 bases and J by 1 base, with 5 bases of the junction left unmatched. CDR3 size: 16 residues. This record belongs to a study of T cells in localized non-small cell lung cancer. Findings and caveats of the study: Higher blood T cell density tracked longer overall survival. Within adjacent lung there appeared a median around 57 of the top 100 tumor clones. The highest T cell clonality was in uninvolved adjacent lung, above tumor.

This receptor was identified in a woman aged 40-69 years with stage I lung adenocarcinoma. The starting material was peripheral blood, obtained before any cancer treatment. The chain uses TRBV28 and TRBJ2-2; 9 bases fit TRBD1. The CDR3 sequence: CASSVRQGGNTGELFF. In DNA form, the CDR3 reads TGTGCCAGCAGTGTCCGACAGGGGGGGAACACCGGGGAGCTGTTTTTT.